This T cell receptor beta chain stems from a study of T-cell reconstitution after alpha-beta-depleted transplantation in children. The TCRbeta library was prepared with unique molecular identifiers. In TCRdb, the PCR reads were re-called with MiXCR into one record per CDR3 protein. The table has around 530,000 distinct CDR3 sequences, around a third seen once; the top ten hold approximately 2.3%. CDR3 size: 14 residues. Germline V gene lookup returns CDR1 DFQATT and CDR2 SNEGSKA (reference sequence). V dropped 1 base and J dropped 3; count of bases not matched to a gene: 6. The sample holds a few counts of this clonotype.

The J gene is TRBJ2-7, the V gene TRBV20-1; 7 bases are a match to TRBD1. The receptor comes from a human donor who donated a stem cell graft to a child with aplastic anemia. Sequenced material: PBMCs from the stem cell graft donor, taken from the stem cell graft. The CDR3 region has the DNA TGCAGTGCTAGAGGGACAGGCCATGGCTACGAGCAGTACTTC. Translating it yields CSARGTGHGYEQYF.